Below are 32 T cell receptor beta chains sequenced from a single sample in a study of blood T cell repertoires in COVID-19 (dated by TCRdb to 2020 to 2022). Library prep was done by the immunoSEQ multiplex PCR assay. This is the immuneACCESS table as TCRdb keeps it, with only in-frame sequences that have V and J called. A part of the clones is gone; compared with another copy, unresolved V genes explain less than half, and the rest is unexplained. The sample has about 390,000 clones on record, 85% to 90% of them singletons. Roughly 9.4% of the sample is taken by the ten largest. The specimen was PBMCs or T cells enriched from blood (not recorded which). The receptor set was obtained from a woman aged 50 to 60 who had recovered from COVID-19.

This rearrangement joins TRBV9 to TRBJ2-7; D gene unclear. Germline-derived CDR1 and CDR2 are SGDLS and YYNGEE. V lost 4 bases and J lost 0, with 14 bases in between. The CDR3 consists of 15 residues. The CDR3 nucleotides read TGTGCCAGCAGCCAATTCGACAAAACCTCCTACGAGCAGTACTTC. It translates to CASSQFDKTSYEQYF. Using reference TRBV9 and TRBJ2-7 for the parts outside the CDR3, the full variable domain is DSGVTQTPKHLITATGQRVTLRCSPRSGDLSVYWYQQSLDQGLQFLIQYYNGEERAKGNILERFSAQQFPDLHSELNLSSLELGDSALYFCASSQFDKTSYEQYFGPGTRLTVT.

The J gene is TRBJ1-1, the V gene TRBV2; 7 bases are a match to TRBD1. Germline CDR1 and CDR2: SNHLY and FYNNEI. The V gene end was trimmed by 10 bases and the J gene end by 6 bases; junction bases not matched to a gene: 11. The CDR3 is 13 amino acids. The CDR3 nucleotides read TGTGCCACCGCAGACAGGGAATCTTCTGAAGCTTTCTTT. It is translated as CATADRESSEAFF.

This clone has just one count. The rearrangement links TRBV11-2 to TRBJ2-3, with D possibly matching TRBD1 (6 bases). V lost 4 bases and J lost 6, with 11 bases in between. Germline V gene lookup returns CDR1 SGHAT and CDR2 FQNNGV. The CDR3 runs to 13 residues. The DNA for the CDR3 is TGTGCCAGCAGCTACCCGAGGGGGGATACGCAGTATTTT. Its protein is CASSYPRGDTQYF. The full variable domain, its missing parts supplied by reference TRBV11-2 and TRBJ2-3, is EAGVAQSPRYKIIEKRQSVAFWCNPISGHATLYWYQQILGQGPKLLIQFQNNGVVDDSQLPKDRFSAERLKGVDSTLKIQPAKLEDSAVYLCASSYPRGDTQYFGPGTRLTVL.

The V call is TRBV9, the J call TRBJ1-1; 7 bases fit TRBD1. CDR1 and CDR2 from the germline V gene are SGDLS and YYNGEE. With 4 bases clipped from V and 4 bases from J, the junction kept 10 bases outside the gene matches. CDR3 length: 15 residues. CDR3 region: CASSPEGQRITEAFF. The CDR3 region has the DNA TGTGCCAGCAGCCCCGAGGGACAGAGGATCACTGAAGCTTTCTTT. Together with reference TRBV9 and TRBJ1-1, the CDR3 gives the full variable domain: DSGVTQTPKHLITATGQRVTLRCSPRSGDLSVYWYQQSLDQGLQFLIQYYNGEERAKGNILERFSAQQFPDLHSELNLSSLELGDSALYFCASSPEGQRITEAFFGQGTRLTVV.

This clone has a single count. The chain uses TRBV2 and TRBJ1-2; 9 bases agree with TRBD1. This CDR3 has 16 amino acids. The ends lost 6 bases at V and 5 bases at J; junction bases unmatched: 13. Germline CDR1 and CDR2: SNHLY and FYNNEI. This chain's CDR3 is CASSPTTGGSGYGYTF. CDR3 nucleotide sequence: TGTGCCAGCAGCCCAACGACAGGGGGTTCCGGGTATGGCTACACCTTC.

V gene TRBV11-2 combines with J gene TRBJ1-2; no reliable D call. V was clipped by 5 bases and J by 4 bases, with 11 bases between them. The CDR3 is 13 amino acids. Germline V lookup: CDR1 SGHAT, CDR2 FQNNGV. CDR3 loop: CASSPPDIYGYTF. The CDR3, as DNA: TGTGCCAGCAGCCCTCCCGACATCTATGGCTACACCTTC.

J is TRBJ2-2 and V is TRBV6-5, with D tentatively TRBD2 (5 bases). The germline CDR1 and CDR2 sequences are MNHEY and SVGAGI. The V end lost 6 bases, the J end lost 8 bases, and 13 bases lay between the germline ends. CDR3 length: 13 residues. The CDR3 DNA is TGTGCCAGCAGCCACCCCTCGGGGGGGGAGCTGTTTTTT. Protein: CASSHPSGGELFF.

The V call is TRBV19, the J call TRBJ1-5; tentative D call: TRBD1 (5 bases). Germline loops: CDR1 LNHDA, CDR2 SQIVND (reference sequence). Trimming removed 11 bases from V and 0 bases from J, with 8 bases in between. The CDR3 totals 12 residues. The CDR3 coding sequence is TGTGCCGGCGGGACTAGCAATCAGCCCCAGCATTTT. It codes for CAGGTSNQPQHF.

The chain joins TRBV27 to TRBJ2-7; 7 positions agree with TRBD1. The CDR3 covers 13 residues. V was clipped by 5 bases and J by 4 bases; unmatched bases: 5. Germline assignment: CDR1 MNHEY and CDR2 SMNVEV (reference sequence). CDR3 bases: TGTGCCAGCAGTCCACGACAGGGTTACGAGCAGTACTTC. Protein: CASSPRQGYEQYF.

The CDR3 region has the DNA TGTGCCAGCAGCCAGCGACAGGTTCCTGAAGCTTTCTTT. Residues: CASSQRQVPEAFF. The chain employs TRBV7-9 and TRBJ1-1, with TRBD1 as a possible D gene (6 bases). Trimming took 5 bases from V and 6 from J, leaving 13 bases between them. Per the germline V gene, CDR1 is SEHNR and CDR2 is FQNEAQ (reference sequence). This CDR3 comprises 13 residues.

The rearrangement joins TRBV5-1 to TRBJ2-1; 7 nucleotides match TRBD1. This CDR3 has 15 amino acids. Losses at the gene ends were 3 bases for V and 0 bases for J; bases not matched to a gene: 3. The germline CDR1 and CDR2 sequences are SGHRS and YFSETQ. The DNA of the CDR3 is TGCGCCAGCAGCTGGGACAGCAGCTCCTACAATGAGCAGTTCTTC. It codes for CASSWDSSSYNEQFF.

The chain links TRBV7-2 to TRBJ1-1; D ambiguous. This CDR3 is built from 13 residues. Trimming removed 2 bases from V and 1 base from J, with 5 bases in between. In germline, CDR1 is SGHTA, CDR2 FQGNSA. CDR3 amino acids: CASSLRSNTEAFF. The CDR3 region has the DNA TGTGCCAGCAGCTTACGGTCGAACACTGAAGCTTTCTTT.

The chain links TRBV7-2 to TRBJ1-6; D is unresolved. V shed 3 bases and J shed 7 bases, with 13 bases lying between them. Germline CDR1 and CDR2: SGHTA and FQGNSA. The CDR3 extends over 15 amino acids. CDR3 in DNA: TGTGCCAGCAGCTTCCGGCTGGTGGAGAATTCACCCCTCCACTTT. It encodes CASSFRLVENSPLHF.

The rearrangement links TRBV7-6 to TRBJ2-3; TRBD2 matches at 9 bases. J was trimmed by 6 bases and V by 1 base; bases with no gene match: 5. The germline V gene has CDR1 SGHVS and CDR2 FNYEAQ. CDR3 length equals 15 residues. Here the CDR3 DNA reads TGTGCCAGCAGCTTAGAATCGACTAGCGGCGATACGCAGTATTTT. Amino acids: CASSLESTSGDTQYF.

V usage is TRBV6-2 or TRBV6-3 and J usage is TRBJ2-7; D is unresolved. Trimming stripped 5 bases from V and 6 bases from J, with 17 bases between. Germline V gives CDR1 MNHEY, CDR2 SVGEGT. This CDR3 is 14 amino acids long. CDR3 region: CASSKSGSTGEQYF. Written as DNA, the CDR3 is TGTGCCAGCAGTAAATCCGGGTCGACTGGCGAGCAGTACTTC.

The chain carries TRBV7-9 and TRBJ1-2, with D possibly being TRBD1 (5 bases). Germline V lookup: CDR1 SEHNR, CDR2 FQNEAQ (reference sequence). Trimming shortened V by 3 bases and J by 4 bases, and 12 bases separated the two germline ends. The CDR3 spans 14 residues. The CDR3 DNA follows: TGTGCCAGCAGCTTGGAAGTGGGGCTCTATGGCTACACCTTC. It is translated as CASSLEVGLYGYTF.

The chain is built from TRBV29-1 and TRBJ2-4, with D uncertain. There are 11 residues in the CDR3. Germline V CDR1 and CDR2: SQVTM, ANQGSEA. V shed 7 bases and J shed 7 bases, with 11 bases lying between them. The CDR3 bases are TGCAGCGCCGTGATGAGGAACATTCAGTACTTC. Translating gives CSAVMRNIQYF.

The chain links TRBV4-1 to TRBJ2-2, with D hard to call. Germline assignment: CDR1 MGHRA and CDR2 YSYEKL. The CDR3 contains 17 residues. Trimming removed 0 bases at V and 1 base at J, with 12 bases between. CDR3 bases: TGCGCCAGCAGCCAAGATCGTGGGCTACGGAACACCGGGGAGCTGTTTTTT. It encodes CASSQDRGLRNTGELFF.

The chain is built from TRBV6-4 and TRBJ2-1; 7 positions agree with TRBD1. The germline gives CDR1 MRHNA, CDR2 SNTAGT. Trimming at V came to 6 bases and at J to 5 bases, leaving 4 bases not matched to a gene. This CDR3 is 13 amino acids long. CDR3 amino acids: CASSRDSHNEQFF. The CDR3 DNA reads TGTGCCAGCAGCCGGGACAGCCACAATGAGCAGTTCTTC.

For the CDR3, the DNA is TGTGCCAGCAGATCGGTTGAGGGAAGTCAGCCCCAGCATTTT. It is translated as CASRSVEGSQPQHF. The V and J genes are TRBV6-5 and TRBJ1-5; no clear D. With 6 bases removed from V and 6 bases from J, the gap between germline ends came to 15 bases. Per the germline V gene, CDR1 is MNHEY and CDR2 is SVGAGI. CDR3 length equals 14 residues.

This clone came up once. This chain connects TRBV5-1 to TRBJ1-6, with D tentatively TRBD1 (5 bases). The CDR3 contains 15 residues. Per germline, CDR1 SGHRS and CDR2 YFSETQ. V dropped 2 bases and J dropped 0 bases, with 6 bases sitting between them. DNA for the CDR3: TGCGCCAGCAGCTTAGACAGCTCCTATAATTCACCCCTCCACTTT. Translated, it gives CASSLDSSYNSPLHF.

The chain carries TRBV7-9 and TRBJ2-5; D is ambiguous. Germline V gene data show CDR1 as SEHNR and CDR2 as FQNEAQ (reference sequence). Trimming stripped 5 bases from V and 5 bases from J, with 9 bases between. The CDR3 contains 12 residues. This CDR3 reads CASSPSLETQYF. In DNA form, the CDR3 reads TGTGCCAGCAGCCCTAGTCTGGAGACCCAGTACTTC.

This chain links TRBV19 with TRBJ1-2; the match to TRBD1 covers 8 bases. V dropped 1 base and J dropped 6; count of bases not matched to a gene: 4. Germline lookup yields CDR1 LNHDA and CDR2 SQIVND (reference sequence). The CDR3 is 14 residues long. The CDR3 sequence is CASSIGQGADGYTF. CDR3 bases: TGTGCCAGTAGTATAGGGCAGGGGGCGGATGGCTACACCTTC.

This chain uses TRBV7-9 with TRBJ1-2; D is possibly TRBD1 (5 bases). The germline V and J ends were trimmed by 5 bases and 8 bases, with 15 bases remaining between them. The CDR3 has 13 residues. The germline V gene encodes CDR1 SEHNR and CDR2 FQNEAQ (reference sequence). Here the CDR3 reads CASSRRGGDGYTF. The CDR3 DNA reads as TGTGCCAGCAGCCGCCGAGGAGGGGACGGCTACACCTTC.

The chain recombines TRBV28 with TRBJ1-1, with D possibly being TRBD1 (5 bases). Germline V gene data show CDR1 as MDHEN and CDR2 as SYDVKM. Trimming pared 3 bases from V and 4 bases from J, leaving 12 bases between. The CDR3 extends over 14 amino acids. The CDR3 sequence: CASSFAGRVTEAFF. DNA for the CDR3: TGTGCCAGCAGTTTCGCAGGGAGGGTCACTGAAGCTTTCTTT.

This clone came up a few times. At the DNA level, this CDR3 is encoded by other sequences in the same sample as well. V gene TRBV5-1 combines with J gene TRBJ1-4; 9 bases match TRBD1. V trimming: 3 bases; J trimming: 6 bases; junction bases outside the gene matches: 3. The V gene's germline CDR1 is SGHRS and CDR2 YFSETQ. The CDR3 extends over 14 amino acids. The CDR3 protein is CASSSDRGDEKLFF. The CDR3 DNA sequence: TGCGCCAGCAGCTCGGACAGGGGCGATGAAAAACTGTTTTTT.

The J gene is TRBJ2-7, the V gene TRBV3-1 (or the pseudogene TRBV3-2); 12 bases fit TRBD2. CDR1 and CDR2 (germline): LGHDT, YNNKEL (reference sequence). This CDR3 is built from 16 residues. Unmatched junction bases numbered 6, after V lost 4 bases and J lost 2 bases. The CDR3 region is CASSPSLAGGPYEQYF. The CDR3 DNA reads TGTGCCAGCAGCCCCTCCCTAGCGGGGGGGCCCTACGAGCAGTACTTC.

This clone showed up just once. V usage is TRBV6-5 and J usage is TRBJ1-4; 9 positions match TRBD1. The V gene's germline CDR1 is MNHEY and CDR2 SVGAGI. J was trimmed by 5 bases and V by 3 bases; bases with no gene match: 7. The CDR3 is made up of 16 amino acids. CDR3 in DNA: TGTGCCAGCAGTTATCTTTCCGGGACAGGGAATGAAAAACTGTTTTTT. Its translation is CASSYLSGTGNEKLFF.

The CDR3 loop reads CASSLDPGKNTEAFF. The CDR3 DNA is TGCGCCAGCAGCTTGGATCCGGGAAAAAACACTGAAGCTTTCTTT. This chain links TRBV5-1 with TRBJ1-1; D is ambiguous. Between the trimmed V and J ends, which lost 0 bases and 2 bases, there was a span of 11 bases. The CDR3 has 15 residues. Germline V gene data show CDR1 as SGHRS and CDR2 as YFSETQ. Supplemented by reference TRBV5-1 and TRBJ1-1, the full variable domain reads KAGVTQTPRYLIKTRGQQVTLSCSPISGHRSVSWYQQTPGQGLQFLFEYFSETQRNKGNFPGRFSGRQFSNSRSEMNVSTLELGDSALYLCASSLDPGKNTEAFFGQGTRLTVV.

The V and J genes are TRBV28 and TRBJ1-2; TRBD1 matches 7 bases. V trimming: 7 bases; J trimming: 1 base; junction bases outside the gene matches: 12. The CDR3 extends over 16 amino acids. Per the germline V gene, CDR1 is MDHEN and CDR2 is SYDVKM. The CDR3 sequence: CASNGDRVSLNYGYTF. The CDR3 DNA reads TGTGCCAGCAATGGGGACAGAGTTTCCCTTAACTATGGCTACACCTTC.

This CDR3 reads CASTWYRGSGELFF. The DNA of the CDR3 is TGTGCCAGCACCTGGTACAGGGGGTCCGGGGAGCTGTTTTTT. This chain uses TRBV5-6 with TRBJ2-2; 8 bases are shared with TRBD1. The CDR3 length is 14 residues. Germline V gene sequence: CDR1 SGHDT, CDR2 YYEEEE. With V trimmed by 6 bases and J by 6 bases, 7 bases remained unmatched.

Only a few counts were recorded for this clone. The rearrangement uses TRBV30 and TRBJ1-2; TRBD1 aligns across 9 bases. V was pared by 5 bases and J by 7 bases, with 8 bases of the junction left unmatched. CDR1 is GTSNPN and CDR2 is SVGIG in the germline V gene (reference sequence). This CDR3 contains 13 residues. CDR3 sequence (DNA): TGTGCCTGGGCACCGGGACAGGGCATTGGCTACACCTTC. Encoded protein: CAWAPGQGIGYTF.